This TCR beta chain was captured in a study of blood T cell repertoires in COVID-19. On the study more broadly: PBMCs, B-cell-depleted T cells, or T cells were the source of the cDNA or gDNA that made up the material.

The trim removed 10 bases at V and 4 bases at J, leaving 14 bases unmatched. Germline CDR1 and CDR2: MGHDK and SYGVNS. This CDR3 comprises 16 residues. How the authors handled the data: Amplifying reference gene primers gave estimates of nucleated cell counts. Here immunoSEQ multiplex PCR was the method, and the copy in TCRdb shows in-frame clones only, minus some. Clone size and the V and J calls come from that table; the DNA yielded D and trimming. Of roughly 230,000 clones listed, around 81% are singletons. The sequencing sample was made of peripheral blood. The J gene is TRBJ2-7, the V gene TRBV25-1; 12 positions agree with TRBD2. The sequence was collected from a man aged 45-60 years with active or convalescent COVID-19. CDR3 coding DNA: TGTGCCACCACAGTGGCTAGCGGGGGGGGTAGGTACGAGCAGTACTTC. Translation gives CATTVASGGGRYEQYF.